The 8 T cell receptor beta chains given below trace back to one sample, sequenced in a study of cytomegalovirus exposure and HLA in healthy donors. Assay used: immunoSEQ multiplex PCR; TCRdb lists only in-frame clones, some missing. The table includes more than 65,000 clones, approximately 93% detected once. The sequencing sample was made of PBMCs. The origin of the receptors is a man aged 18 to 29 in good health and CMV-seronegative.

J is TRBJ2-1 and V is TRBV13; the D gene is possibly TRBD1 (5 bases). This CDR3 contains 16 residues. The V end lost 3 bases, the J end lost 0 bases, and 12 bases lay between the germline ends. Germline-derived CDR1 and CDR2 are PRHDT and FYEKMQ (reference sequence). CDR3 sequence (DNA): TGTGCCAGCAGCTTCAGGGCCACTCGCTCCTACAATGAGCAGTTCTTC. It encodes CASSFRATRSYNEQFF.

CDR3 DNA sequence: TGTGCCAGCAGCTCACCTAGTGGCAGCGGGACCCGATCCTACGAGCAGTACTTC. Translating it yields CASSSPSGSGTRSYEQYF. The V gene is TRBV7-6, the J gene TRBJ2-7; 7 nucleotides align to TRBD2. This CDR3 spans 18 amino acids. The germline V gene encodes CDR1 SGHVS and CDR2 FNYEAQ. V shed 4 bases, J shed 1 base, and the junction held 16 bases outside the gene matches.

The chain joins TRBV2 to TRBJ1-4, with a possible D match to TRBD1 (5 bases). V dropped 6 bases and J dropped 0 bases, with 11 bases sitting between them. Germline CDR1 is SNHLY and CDR2 is FYNNEI. The CDR3 totals 15 residues. The CDR3 spells CASRRDGATNEKLFF. The CDR3 nucleotides are TGTGCCAGCAGGCGGGACGGTGCAACTAATGAAAAACTGTTTTTT. Full variable domain (outside the CDR3, taken from reference TRBV2 and TRBJ1-4): EPEVTQTPSHQVTQMGQEVILRCVPISNHLYFYWYRQILGQKVEFLVSFYNNEISEKSEIFDDQFSVERPDGSNFTLKIRSTKLEDSAMYFCASRRDGATNEKLFFGSGTQLSVL.

J is TRBJ1-5 and V is TRBV18, with a tentative D call TRBD1 (6 bases). V was clipped by 1 base and J by 4 bases, with 11 bases between them. The length of the CDR3 is 15 residues. Germline V gene lookup returns CDR1 KGHSH and CDR2 LQKENI. The CDR3 here is CASSPQDSPNQPQHF. In DNA form, the CDR3 reads TGTGCCAGCTCACCACAGGACAGCCCGAATCAGCCCCAGCATTTT. The complete variable domain, with remaining parts taken from reference TRBV18 and TRBJ1-5, reads NAGVMQNPRHLVRRRGQEARLRCSPMKGHSHVYWYRQLPEEGLKFMVYLQKENIIDESGMPKERFSAEFPKEGPSILRIQQVVRGDSAAYFCASSPQDSPNQPQHFGDGTRLSIL.

V usage is TRBV28 and J usage is TRBJ1-2; possible D gene TRBD1, 5 bases. CDR3 length: 18 amino acids. Trimming cost V 5 bases and J 0 bases, with 22 bases left between them. Germline lookup yields CDR1 MDHEN and CDR2 SYDVKM. The CDR3 sequence: CASSGASSWLTANYGYTF. The CDR3 DNA sequence: TGTGCCAGCAGTGGGGCCAGCAGTTGGCTGACAGCTAACTATGGCTACACCTTC.

The chain employs TRBV6-4 and TRBJ2-1; TRBD2 matches at 8 bases. Germline V CDR1 and CDR2: MRHNA, SNTAGT. V lost 4 bases and J lost 3; bases outside the gene matches: 5. The CDR3 covers 15 residues. The CDR3 DNA reads as TGTGCCAGCAGTGTTAGCGGGGAGGGCTACAATGAGCAGTTCTTC. It is translated as CASSVSGEGYNEQFF.

V usage is TRBV6-1 and J usage is TRBJ1-1; D remains ambiguous. V lost 0 bases and J 7 bases, leaving 12 bases between the germline ends. Germline CDR1 reads MNHNS; CDR2 reads SASEGT. The CDR3 has 14 residues. Written as DNA, the CDR3 is TGTGCCAGCAGTGAAGCGCTTCTGAGGTATGAAGCTTTCTTT. Translation gives CASSEALLRYEAFF.

V and J are TRBV5-1 and TRBJ1-4; maybe TRBD1 (6 bases). V gave up 0 bases and J gave up 5 bases, with 17 bases separating them. The germline V gene encodes CDR1 SGHRS and CDR2 YFSETQ. The CDR3 is 17 amino acids. The CDR3, as DNA: TGCGCCAGCAGCTTGGCCTGGGGGGGCGAGGGGAATGAAAAACTGTTTTTT. Amino acids: CASSLAWGGEGNEKLFF.